One and the same sample provided the 6 T cell receptor beta chains below, sequenced in a study of blood T cell repertoires in COVID-19. The table came from immunoSEQ multiplex PCR; TCRdb's copy has only in-frame clones and leaves some out. The sample lists about 300,000 clones; roughly 82% were seen once. What was sequenced was peripheral blood. These receptors came from a woman aged 50 to 65 with acute or convalescent COVID-19.

The J gene is TRBJ2-3, the V gene TRBV7-9; 8 nucleotides agree with TRBD2. Trimming at V came to 5 bases and at J to 1 base, leaving 11 bases not matched to a gene. The CDR3 spans 17 residues. Germline loops: CDR1 SEHNR, CDR2 FQNEAQ (reference sequence). In nucleotides, the CDR3 is TGTGCCAGCAGCATCCTTCGCACTAGCGGAGGCACAGATACGCAGTATTTT. Amino acids: CASSILRTSGGTDTQYF.

The genes are TRBV5-1 and TRBJ2-3; 14 bases agree with TRBD2. The CDR3 consists of 17 residues. J was trimmed by 6 bases and V by 4 bases; bases with no gene match: 10. The germline CDR1 and CDR2 sequences are SGHRS and YFSETQ. CDR3 protein: CASSGGLAGASGDTQYF. CDR3 coding DNA: TGCGCCAGCAGCGGGGGACTAGCGGGAGCCTCCGGGGATACGCAGTATTTT.

The chain links TRBV20-1 to TRBJ2-1; unclear D gene. V lost 2 bases and J lost 5, with 4 bases in between. This CDR3 contains 11 residues. Germline CDR1 is DFQATT and CDR2 is SNEGSKA (reference sequence). As DNA, the CDR3 is TGCAGTGCTAGAATAGACAATGAGCAGTTCTTC. This gives the protein CSARIDNEQFF.

The chain uses TRBV27 and TRBJ2-3; D perhaps matches TRBD2 (5 bases). Trimming left V 1 base short and J 6 bases short, with 11 bases between. Germline V gives CDR1 MNHEY, CDR2 SMNVEV (reference sequence). This CDR3 spans 14 amino acids. The CDR3 DNA is TGTGCCAGCAGTTTATTGGCGGGTGGTGATACGCAGTATTTT. Translating it yields CASSLLAGGDTQYF.

The CDR3 DNA is TGTGCCAGCAGTCGGACAGGGCTCATCAATCAGCCCCAGCATTTT. Protein sequence: CASSRTGLINQPQHF. V gene TRBV11-1 combines with J gene TRBJ1-5, with 8 bases aligning to TRBD1. Germline CDR1 reads SGHAT; CDR2 reads FQDESV (reference sequence). The CDR3 runs 15 residues. Trimming took 6 bases from V and 3 from J; bases not matched to a gene: 7.

The chain links TRBV4-2 to TRBJ2-7; 11 bases agree with TRBD2. From germline, CDR1 is LGHNA and CDR2 YNFKEQ. This CDR3 comprises 17 residues. V shed 1 base and J 2 bases; nucleotides not matched to a gene: 7. For the CDR3, the DNA is TGTGCCAGCAGCCAAGCGACTACTAGCGGGAGCCCCTACGAGCAGTACTTC. It translates to CASSQATTSGSPYEQYF.